The next 25 T cell receptor beta chains were all read from a single sample in a study of tumor-infiltrating lymphocytes in glioblastoma multiforme. Three nested ARM-PCR rounds with V-beta and C-beta primers built TCRB libraries. A single record per CDR3 protein comes from TCRdb applying MiXCR to the multiplex PCR reads. The repertoire holds about 13,000 distinct CDR3 sequences, with around 66% as singletons. Specimen: brain tumor tissue. Receptor source: a male donor with glioblastoma.

In its sample, this clonotype ranks as medium-sized. The chain joins TRBV29-1 to TRBJ1-2, with D possibly TRBD1 on 5 matching bases. The V gene lost 3 bases and the J gene lost 3 bases, with 8 bases spanning the gap. This CDR3 has 12 residues. Germline V gives CDR1 SQVTM, CDR2 ANQGSEA. CDR3 in amino acids: CSVEAGHYGYTF. The CDR3 DNA follows: TGCAGCGTTGAGGCGGGGCACTATGGCTACACCTTC.

Remarks on this clonotype: Since the CDR3 does not end with the conserved phenylalanine or tryptophan, this likely comes from a read error. The V gene is TRBV7-8, the J gene TRBJ2-3; a possible D gene is TRBD1 (6 bases). Germline V gene sequence: CDR1 SGHVS, CDR2 FQNEAQ. The CDR3 runs 15 residues. The CDR3 spells CANSITWDKTDTQYY. In DNA, the CDR3 is TGTGCCAACAGCATTACGTGGGACAAAACAGATACGCAGTATTAT.

The chain is built from TRBV6-2 or TRBV6-3 and TRBJ2-3; either TRBD1 or TRBD2 may fit D (5 bases each). CDR1 MNHEY and CDR2 SVGEGT come from the germline V gene. This CDR3 has 16 amino acids. With 4 bases removed from V and 0 bases from J, the gap between germline ends came to 14 bases. This CDR3 is CASSSELGASTDTQYF. The CDR3 nucleotides are TGTGCCAGCAGTTCCGAACTCGGGGCAAGCACAGATACGCAGTATTTT.

For this clonotype: An end of the junction differs from the germline gene, which may be a read error. The chain has TRBV6-6 and TRBJ1-5, with D possibly TRBD1 on 6 matching bases. Germline V gene data show CDR1 as MNHNY and CDR2 as SVGAGI (reference sequence). CDR3 length: 14 residues. CDR3 DNA: TGTGCCAGTTGGGCTAAGGGGGGCGATCAGCCCCAACATTTT. Translating it yields CASWAKGGDQPQHF.

Ten or more counts support this clonotype. Being one base from a much bigger clone, this may be a read error. Since no conserved phenylalanine or tryptophan closes the CDR3, a read error is the likely cause. J is TRBJ1-2 and V is TRBV12-3 or TRBV12-4, with D possibly TRBD1 on 5 matching bases. The CDR3 has 12 amino acids. Trimming removed 4 bases from V and 8 bases from J, with 11 bases in between. The CDR3: CASSSTGFGYTL. The CDR3 nucleotides are TGTGCCAGCAGTTCCACAGGTTTCGGCTACACCTTG.

The V call is TRBV10-3, the J call TRBJ1-3; tentatively, D is TRBD1 (6 bases). Germline CDR1 reads ENHRY; CDR2 reads SYGVKD. The CDR3 length is 13 residues. Trimming shortened V by 4 bases and J by 2 bases, and 6 bases separated the two germline ends. CDR3 region: CAISGTAGNTIYF. In nucleotides, the CDR3 is TGTGCCATCAGTGGGACAGCTGGAAACACCATATATTTT.

Concerning this clonotype: Compared with germline, one end of the junction differs, possibly owing to a read error. The chain couples TRBV11-3 to TRBJ2-1; D might be TRBD1 or TRBD2, each matching 5 bases. CDR1 and CDR2 (germline): SGHNT, YENEEA. This CDR3 has 13 residues. The CDR3 coding sequence is TGTGTGAGCAGCTACGGGGCGAACAACGAGCAGTTCTTC. Residues: CVSSYGANNEQFF.

This clonotype was counted a few times. The rearrangement joins TRBV20-1 to TRBJ2-3; D unclear. The germline CDR1 and CDR2 sequences are DFQATT and SNEGSKA (reference sequence). V dropped 0 bases and J dropped 8 bases, with 6 bases sitting between them. The CDR3 has 11 residues. CDR3 nucleotides: TGCAGTGCTAGAGATTTGAGTACGCAGTATTTT. Its translation is CSARDLSTQYF.

This clonotype was counted many times. This chain links TRBV11-2 with TRBJ2-1, with TRBD2 as a possible D gene (5 bases). Germline values: CDR1 SGHAT, CDR2 FQNNGV. Trimming removed 1 base from V and 2 bases from J, with 15 bases in between. The CDR3 spans 17 residues. The CDR3 sequence is CASSLVPASGAYNEQFF. In DNA form, the CDR3 reads TGTGCCAGCAGCTTAGTCCCCGCCAGCGGCGCCTACAATGAGCAGTTCTTC.

As for this clonotype: One end of the junction fails to match germline, which may point to a read error. The V and J genes are TRBV20-1 and TRBJ1-2; 9 positions match TRBD1. Germline values: CDR1 DFQATT, CDR2 SNEGSKA (reference sequence). The CDR3 consists of 13 residues. CDR3 coding DNA: TGCAGTGTTAGAGTAGACAGGGGGATTGGCTACACCTTC. This encodes CSVRVDRGIGYTF.

This clonotype has just a few counts. The rearrangement links TRBV29-1 to TRBJ2-3; tentative D call: TRBD1 (6 bases). CDR1 and CDR2 (germline): SQVTM, ANQGSEA. V was pared by 4 bases and J by 7 bases, with 15 bases between. The CDR3 contains 13 residues. The CDR3 sequence: CSVVRVGTNTQYF. The CDR3 nucleotides are TGCAGCGTTGTCCGAGTTGGGACAAATACGCAGTATTTT.

As to this clonotype: Since no conserved phenylalanine or tryptophan closes the CDR3, a read error is the likely cause. The V and J genes are TRBV6-1 and TRBJ2-3, with a possible D match to TRBD1 (8 bases). In germline, CDR1 is MNHNS, CDR2 SASEGT. The CDR3 runs to 17 residues. The V and J ends lost 0 bases and 7 bases respectively, with 20 bases between them. The CDR3 sequence is CASSEAWTGRESYTQYS. In DNA, the CDR3 is TGTGCCAGCAGTGAAGCGTGGACAGGGCGGGAGTCATATACGCAGTATTCT.

This clonotype was counted at least ten times. The chain is built from TRBV7-8 and TRBJ1-2, with TRBD1 identical over 12 bases. V dropped 6 bases and J dropped 7; count of bases not matched to a gene: 9. There are 15 residues in the CDR3. In germline, CDR1 is SGHVS, CDR2 FQNEAQ. The CDR3 sequence is CASSLRDRGQGGYTF. CDR3 coding DNA: TGTGCCAGCAGTCTCCGGGACAGGGGGCAGGGTGGCTACACCTTC.

Details on this clonotype: The junction differs from germline at one of its ends, possibly a read error. The chain employs TRBV20-1 and TRBJ2-1, with D hard to call. Germline V gene sequence: CDR1 DFQATT, CDR2 SNEGSKA (reference sequence). The CDR3 length is 14 residues. The CDR3 coding sequence is TGCAGTGCTAGTGATGAGGCAGTGCTGTATGAGCAGTTCTTT. Its translation is CSASDEAVLYEQFF.

This clonotype was counted once. Since no conserved phenylalanine or tryptophan closes the CDR3, a read error is the likely cause. The genes are TRBV20-1 and TRBJ2-7; D uncertain. CDR3 length equals 13 residues. Germline V gene lookup returns CDR1 DFQATT and CDR2 SNEGSKA (reference sequence). Trimming left V 0 bases short and J 2 bases short, with 8 bases between. The CDR3 spells CSAREQYPYEQYS. The CDR3 nucleotides read TGCAGTGCTAGAGAACAATACCCCTACGAGCAGTACTCC.

As concerns this clonotype: The junction does not match germline at one end; this may be a read error. The chain employs TRBV4-1 and TRBJ1-1; D is unresolved. The V gene's germline CDR1 is MGHRA and CDR2 YSYEKL. This CDR3 region has 14 residues. CDR3 sequence: CASNQDPGNTEAFF. The CDR3 coding sequence is TGTGCCAGCAACCAAGACCCGGGGAACACTGAAGCTTTCTTT.

This clonotype is judged medium-sized (0.01 to 0.1%). The rearrangement uses TRBV29-1 and TRBJ2-7; possibly TRBD1 for D (6 bases). Trimming removed 7 bases from V and 0 bases from J, with 10 bases in between. CDR1 is SQVTM and CDR2 is ANQGSEA in the germline V gene. The CDR3 extends over 12 amino acids. CDR3 sequence: CSGQDNSYEQYF. DNA of the CDR3: TGCAGCGGACAGGACAACTCCTACGAGCAGTACTTC.

This clonotype came up a few times. CDR3 sequence: CASKEGSSSGNTIYF. Here the CDR3 DNA reads TGTGCCAGCAAAGAGGGGTCAAGCTCTGGAAACACCATATATTTT. The chain has TRBV6-5 and TRBJ1-3; possibly TRBD1 for D (5 bases). Trimming removed 7 bases at V and 0 bases at J, with 13 bases between. Per germline, CDR1 MNHEY and CDR2 SVGAGI. The CDR3 contains 15 residues.

The V and J genes are TRBV20-1 and TRBJ1-1; D gene unclear. The germline gives CDR1 DFQATT, CDR2 SNEGSKA (reference sequence). CDR3 length equals 11 residues. Trimming left V 5 bases short and J 9 bases short, with 13 bases between. The CDR3 bases are TGCAGTGCTCGCCGGGATGGCAAAGCTTTCTTT. It encodes CSARRDGKAFF.

Notes on this clonotype: The junction shows a germline mismatch at one end, possibly a read error. The V gene is TRBV10-3, the J gene TRBJ2-7; tentative D call: TRBD1 (5 bases). CDR3 size: 13 residues. In germline, CDR1 is ENHRY, CDR2 SYGVKD. CDR3 nucleotide sequence: TGTGCCATCAGTACAGGCGGAAACTACGAACAGTACTTC. Residues: CAISTGGNYEQYF.

The V gene is TRBV6-5, the J gene TRBJ2-4; TRBD1 agrees at 8 bases. V shed 8 bases, J shed 2 bases, and the junction held 8 bases outside the gene matches. Looked up from germline, CDR1 is MNHEY and CDR2 is SVGAGI. This CDR3 region has 15 residues. The CDR3 nucleotides are TGTGCCAGCGGAGGACAGGGAAGTACCAAAAACATTCAGTACTTC. This translates into CASGGQGSTKNIQYF.

This clonotype qualifies as medium-sized. This CDR3 reads CASSPRGQLAGGPGDTQYF. CDR3 nucleotides: TGTGCCAGCAGTCCCCGGGGGCAACTAGCGGGAGGGCCAGGTGATACGCAGTATTTT. This rearrangement joins TRBV12-3 or TRBV12-4 to TRBJ2-3; TRBD2 matches 13 bases. The length of the CDR3 is 19 residues. With V trimmed by 5 bases and J by 6 bases, 17 bases remained unmatched.

Comment on this clonotype: This likely comes from a read error, as the CDR3 has no conserved phenylalanine or tryptophan at its end. The DNA is omitted, as the CDR3 cannot be located on it reliably, and the CDR3 follows TCRdb's listing. CDR3 amino acids: CASSQVLTRSGTDTQCL. The J gene is TRBJ2-3, the V gene TRBV4-1; the DNA was not compared with TRBD2, the D call given in the table. The V gene's germline CDR1 is MGHRA and CDR2 YSYEKL. The CDR3 spans 17 residues, counting both ends.

The J gene is TRBJ2-7, the V gene TRBV18; 7 bases align to TRBD2. Germline CDR1 KGHSH, CDR2 LQKENI. The CDR3 length is 14 residues. V lost 0 bases to trimming and J lost 3 bases; unmatched junction nucleotides: 2. The CDR3 DNA reads TGTGCCAGCTCACCACCGGCGGGAGTCTACGAGCAGTACTTC. Translation: CASSPPAGVYEQYF.

This clonotype was seen repeatedly, ten times or more. An end of the junction does not agree with germline; a read error may underlie this. V and J are TRBV2 and TRBJ1-2; weak D call: TRBD1 (5 bases). The germline gives CDR1 SNHLY, CDR2 FYNNEI. The CDR3 is 12 residues long. The CDR3 is CASREEGDGYTF. In DNA form, the CDR3 reads TGTGCCAGCAGAGAAGAAGGGGATGGCTACACCTTC.